Listed below are T cell receptor beta chains from one sample, sequenced in a study of tumor-infiltrating lymphocytes in primary liver carcinoma. TCRdb independently ran MiXCR on the multiplex PCR reads; one entry per CDR3 protein. The sample lists about 78,000 distinct CDR3 sequences, about two thirds occurring once. Sequenced input: liver tumor tissue from sampling region 4. Receptor source: a woman aged 55-75 years with primary liver carcinoma and hepatitis B virus infection. CDR3s include the opening cysteine and the closing phenylalanine or tryptophan. D genes are given only for firm matches. Only part of the rows carry a size: once, few, many, or a class if the clone is expanded.

J	D	V	size	DNA	CDR3
TRBJ2-7	TRBD2	TRBV20-1	.	TGCATTGCTAGGGGCCTAGCGGGCTTTACCTACGAGCAGTACTTC	CIARGLAGFTYEQYF
TRBJ1-1	.	TRBV29-1	.	TGCAGCGCCTTGTCCACTGAAGCCTTATTT	CSALSTEALF
TRBJ1-2	.	TRBV5-6	.	TGTGCCGGCAACTACGGGACACCAAACTATGGCTACACCTTC	CAGNYGTPNYGYTF
TRBJ2-1	TRBD2	TRBV11-3	.	TGTGCCAGCAGCTTACGTCGGGGGGAGTGGGGTGTTGATGAGCAGCTCTTC	CASSLRRGEWGVDEQLF
TRBJ2-3	TRBD2	TRBV5-1	.	TGCGCCAGCAGGTCGAGCGGGGGGGAGGATACGCAATATTTT	CASRSSGGEDTQYF
TRBJ1-1	.	TRBV6-5	.	TGTGGCAGCAGTTTGAACCCGTTCATTGAAGCTTTCTTT	CGSSLNPFIEAFF
TRBJ2-1	TRBD2	TRBV12-5	.	TGCGCTAGTGGTGTGGCCCTGACTAGCGGGACCTACAATGAGCAGTTCTTC	CASGVALTSGTYNEQFF
TRBJ1-5	TRBD1	TRBV5-5	many	TGTGCCAGCAGCCCAGGGACAGTGGGTCAGCCCCAGCATTTT	CASSPGTVGQPQHF
TRBJ2-6	.	TRBV5-5	.	TGTGCCAGCAGCTCGGGACTTACCTCTGGGACCAACGTCCCGACTTTC	CASSSGLTSGTNVPTF
TRBJ1-5	.	TRBV28	.	TGTGCCAGCACCAGGCCCATTCAGTCCCAGCATTTT	CASTRPIQSQHF
TRBJ1-1	.	TRBV10-1	many	TGCGCCAGCAGTGAGCACCGGGACAACTATGAAGCTTTCTTT	CASSEHRDNYEAFF
TRBJ1-1	.	TRBV11-2	.	TGTGCCGGCAGCTTATCCCGGACTAACACTGAAGCTTACTTT	CAGSLSRTNTEAYF
TRBJ2-2	TRBD1	TRBV7-8	.	TGTGCCAGCAGCACCCAGACAGGGTTGGGGGCGGACACCGGGGAGCTGTTTTTT	CASSTQTGLGADTGELFF
TRBJ2-5	.	TRBV12-3/TRBV12-4	.	TGTGCCAGCACTTTGGCTACCCACTGGCAAGAGACCCAGTACTTC	CASTLATHWQETQYF
TRBJ2-1	.	TRBV2	many	TGTGCCAGCACCCGGAGAGATGAGCAGTTCTTC	CASTRRDEQFF
TRBJ2-5	.	TRBV29-1	.	TGCAGCGTCAGACAGCCTCAAGAGACCCGGTACTTC	CSVRQPQETRYF
TRBJ2-1	.	TRBV6-2/TRBV6-3	.	TGTGCCAGTAGGCCCCCCGCTAACGGGAGCTGTGAGCAGTTCTTC	CASRPPANGSCEQFF
TRBJ2-2	.	TRBV11-2	.	TGTGGCAGCAGCTTAAATAGGACTGAGGAGCAGTTTTTT	CGSSLNRTEEQFF
TRBJ2-7	.	TRBV4-1	.	TGCGCCACCAGCCAAGGGGGGGGGTCACAATACGGGCAGTACTTC	CATSQGGGSQYGQYF
TRBJ2-5	.	TRBV7-9	.	TGTGCCAGCAGCCCGATCCTGGATAGGGTTCGGGAGACCCAGTACTTC	CASSPILDRVRETQYF
TRBJ2-7	.	TRBV14	many	TGTGCCAGCAGCCAAGGATTAGGAGCCTCCTACGAGCAGTACTTC	CASSQGLGASYEQYF
TRBJ2-2	.	TRBV29-1	once	TGCATCATGGAGGGGAGCCGGGGAGCGAACACCGGGGAGCTGTTTTTT	CIMEGSRGANTGELFF
TRBJ2-1	.	TRBV5-1	many	TGCGCCAGCAGCCGGGACATCTACAATGAGCAGTTCTTC	CASSRDIYNEQFF
TRBJ2-5	.	TRBV28	.	TGTGCCAACAGGAAGTGGGAGTCGGAGACCCAGTACTTC	CANRKWESETQYF
TRBJ1-2	TRBD1	TRBV6-8	once	TGTGCCAGTAGTTCCCCGGACAGGGTTTACTGTGGCTACACCTTC	CASSSPDRVYCGYTF
TRBJ2-3	.	TRBV12-3/TRBV12-4	.	TGTGCCAGCAGTCTGGACAGCTTCCGGTTAGATACGCACTATTTT	CASSLDSFRLDTHYF
TRBJ1-2	.	TRBV6-5	.	TGTGTATGTTCAATCGGATCTGGTGTGTTTCTCTTC	CVCSIGSGVFLF
TRBJ1-5	TRBD1	TRBV12-3/TRBV12-4	.	TGTGCCAGCAGTTCAGGGGGACTAACCACAGATACGCAGCATTTT	CASSSGGLTTDTQHF
TRBJ1-2	.	TRBV28	many	TGTGCCAGCAGTTTCGGTTCGGGACAACATGGCTACACCTTC	CASSFGSGQHGYTF
TRBJ2-5	TRBD1	TRBV7-9	.	TGTGCCAGCAGCTTAGGGACAGGGGTCCAAGAGATCAAGTACTTC	CASSLGTGVQEIKYF
TRBJ1-2	.	TRBV20-1	.	TGCAGTGCTAGAGGATCAGGCCCTCAAGGCAATGGCTACACCTTC	CSARGSGPQGNGYTF
TRBJ2-7	TRBD2	TRBV4-1	.	TGCGCCAGCGGCCTCCCTTCTAACAGGGGACTAGCGGGAGGTGGTAATTACGAGCAGTACTTC	CASGLPSNRGLAGGGNYEQYF
TRBJ1-6	TRBD1	TRBV20-1	.	TGCAGTGCTAGAGATTCTACGAAGGACAGGGCATTGGCACTCCTCCACTTT	CSARDSTKDRALALLHF
TRBJ1-3	.	TRBV28	.	TGTGCCAGCAGTTTATCGTCGGGTGCCGGAATCACCATATATTTC	CASSLSSGAGITIYF
TRBJ1-5	.	TRBV6-6	.	TGTGCCGGCAGTTACTCTGGCAGGGAGGGAAATCAGCCCAAGCATTTT	CAGSYSGREGNQPKHF
TRBJ2-7	TRBD1	TRBV28	.	TGTGTCAGCAGTTCGACAGGGGGTTTCGGGGAGCAGTACTTC	CVSSSTGGFGEQYF
TRBJ1-1	.	TRBV30	.	TGTGCTTGGAGTCCCCCCTCTGCAGCGAACACTGGAGCTTTCTTT	CAWSPPSAANTGAFF
TRBJ2-1	.	TRBV6-6	.	TGTGTCAGCACCCACGGGGGTTCCTACAATGAGCCGTTCTTC	CVSTHGGSYNEPFF
TRBJ2-1	.	TRBV5-1	many	TGCGCCAGCAGCTCCATGAGAGCTGATCTATCCTACAATGAGCAGTTCTTC	CASSSMRADLSYNEQFF
TRBJ1-1	TRBD1	TRBV4-1	.	TGCGCCAGCAGCCAAGATGGGCAGGGGGTCAGGGTGGACACTGAAGCTTTCTTT	CASSQDGQGVRVDTEAFF
TRBJ2-1	TRBD2	TRBV11-2	.	TGTGCCAACAGCAGGAGACTAGCGGGAGAGCGGGGTGATGAGCAGTTCTTC	CANSRRLAGERGDEQFF
TRBJ2-5	TRBD2	TRBV4-1	.	TGCGCCAGCAGCCAAAGTGGGGCGGGAGCGAAGACCCGGGACTTC	CASSQSGAGAKTRDF
TRBJ1-5	.	TRBV11-2	.	TGTGGCAGCAGCGATAGAGGCACACGGGGCATCCTGCAGCCCCAGCATTTT	CGSSDRGTRGILQPQHF
TRBJ1-2	TRBD1	TRBV29-1	.	TGTAGCGTTGAGGACAGGGGCTATGCCTATACCTTC	CSVEDRGYAYTF
TRBJ2-3	.	TRBV28	.	TGTGCCAGCAGTGGGTACTTCACAGATACGCATTATTTT	CASSGYFTDTHYF
TRBJ1-6	.	TRBV6-2/TRBV6-3	.	TGTGCCAGCAGTTACGGCAGGGGCGGTTCACCCCTCCACTTT	CASSYGRGGSPLHF
TRBJ1-2	TRBD1	TRBV10-3	few	TGTGCCATCAGATCTGGACAGGAATATGGCTACACCTTC	CAIRSGQEYGYTF
TRBJ2-3	TRBD2	TRBV11-2	medium-sized	TGTGCCAGCAGCGCTGGTAGCGGGGCTAGCACAGATACGCAGTATTTT	CASSAGSGASTDTQYF
TRBJ2-3	TRBD2	TRBV6-5	.	TGCGCCACTGGAGCTAGCGGGGCAACAGATACGCAGTGTTTT	CATGASGATDTQCF
TRBJ2-1	.	TRBV7-2	once	TGTGCCAGCAGCTTAGGGGGTCGGGGGAACAATGAGCAGTTCTTC	CASSLGGRGNNEQFF
TRBJ2-3	TRBD1	TRBV14	.	TGTGCCAGCAGCCAAGTCGGGACAGGGGGAAGCGCAGATACGCGGTATTTT	CASSQVGTGGSADTRYF
TRBJ1-1	.	TRBV11-2	.	TGTGCCAGCAGCTTTGATCCGGGGGCAGGAACTGGAGCTTTCTTT	CASSFDPGAGTGAFF
TRBJ1-4	.	TRBV7-9	many	TGTGCCAGCAGCAATCCTAATGAAAAACTGTTTTTT	CASSNPNEKLFF
TRBJ1-2	.	TRBV7-9	.	TGTGCCAGCAGCTTCCCCGCGTATGGCTACACCTTC	CASSFPAYGYTF
TRBJ1-5	.	TRBV12-3/TRBV12-4	.	TGTGCCAGCAGTTTCGGGGCAAGTAGTCAGTCCCAGCATTTT	CASSFGASSQSQHF
TRBJ2-1	.	TRBV20-1	few	TGCAGTGCTAGCCTGGGGGAACTCTACAATGAGCAGTTCTTC	CSASLGELYNEQFF
TRBJ1-1	.	TRBV29-1	.	TGCAGCGCCGATTTGGACACTGAAACTTTCTTT	CSADLDTETFF
TRBJ2-2	TRBD2	TRBV6-2/TRBV6-3	.	TGTGCCAGCAGATACGGGACTAGACACATCGGGGAGCTATTTTTT	CASRYGTRHIGELFF
TRBJ2-2	.	TRBV29-1	.	TGCAGCGGACATTCGGGCACCAGGGAGCTATTTTTT	CSGHSGTRELFF